This is a list of T cell receptor beta chains from one sample in a study of neurological immune-mediated disorders. TCRdb analysed the 5' RACE reads with MiXCR anew, one entry per CDR3 protein. The sample lists some 65,000 distinct CDR3 sequences; 4% to 6% were seen once. The specimen was PBMCs. The receptors derive from a woman in her 30s with multiple sclerosis. Each CDR3 is given with its conserved first and last residue. A D gene is named only where the DNA matches it firmly. The size field is filled for only some rows; it gives once, few, many or a size class.

v_gene: TRBV7-6
j_gene: TRBJ2-7
d_gene: TRBD1
abundance: many
CDR3aa: CASSPNSGTGPYEQYF
CDR3nt: TGTGCCAGCAGCCCCAACTCCGGGACAGGGCCCTACGAGCAGTACTTC

v_gene: TRBV3-1
j_gene: TRBJ2-1
d_gene: TRBD1
abundance: many
CDR3aa: CASSQEGTAYNEQFF
CDR3nt: TGTGCCAGCAGCCAAGAAGGGACAGCCTACAATGAGCAGTTCTTC

v_gene: TRBV3-1
j_gene: TRBJ2-7
d_gene: -
abundance: many
CDR3aa: CASSQDLTRVHEQYF
CDR3nt: TGTGCCAGCAGCCAAGATTTGACTAGAGTCCACGAGCAGTACTTC

v_gene: TRBV5-1
j_gene: TRBJ2-5
d_gene: -
abundance: few
CDR3aa: CASSLLGERETQYF
CDR3nt: TGCGCCAGCAGCTTATTGGGGGAGAGAGAGACCCAGTACTTC

v_gene: TRBV20-1
j_gene: TRBJ2-1
d_gene: -
abundance: many
CDR3aa: CSARDSLTYNEQFF
CDR3nt: TGCAGTGCTAGGGACTCCCTTACCTACAATGAGCAGTTCTTC

v_gene: TRBV14
j_gene: TRBJ2-3
d_gene: -
abundance: -
CDR3aa: CASSFDTLPTDTQYF
CDR3nt: TGTGCCAGCAGTTTCGACACACTCCCCACGGATACGCAGTATTTT

v_gene: TRBV7-2
j_gene: TRBJ1-5
d_gene: TRBD1
abundance: few
CDR3aa: CASSLRTGGGQPQHF
CDR3nt: TGTGCCAGCAGCTTAAGGACAGGCGGAGGTCAGCCCCAGCATTTT

v_gene: TRBV20-1
j_gene: TRBJ1-5
d_gene: TRBD1
abundance: -
CDR3aa: CSAKYPGGNQPQNF
CDR3nt: TGCAGTGCTAAATATCCAGGGGGCAATCAGCCCCAGAATTTT

v_gene: TRBV27
j_gene: TRBJ1-1
d_gene: -
abundance: few
CDR3aa: CASTRPEDTEAFF
CDR3nt: TGTGCCAGCACCCGACCGGAAGACACTGAAGCTTTCTTT

v_gene: TRBV29-1
j_gene: TRBJ1-2
d_gene: -
abundance: many
CDR3aa: CSVKVQGNYGYTF
CDR3nt: TGCAGCGTCAAGGTGCAGGGGAACTATGGCTACACCTTC

v_gene: TRBV6-5
j_gene: TRBJ1-5
d_gene: -
abundance: many
CDR3aa: CASRQGSNQPQHF
CDR3nt: TGTGCCAGCAGACAGGGAAGCAATCAGCCCCAGCATTTT

v_gene: TRBV20-1
j_gene: TRBJ1-1
d_gene: -
abundance: -
CDR3aa: CSARDGRNTEAFF
CDR3nt: TGCAGTGCTAGAGATGGCAGAAACACTGAAGCTTTCTTT

v_gene: TRBV27
j_gene: TRBJ2-7
d_gene: -
abundance: few
CDR3aa: CASSLRGGYEQYF
CDR3nt: TGTGCCAGCAGTTTAAGGGGCGGTTACGAGCAGTACTTC

v_gene: TRBV5-1
j_gene: TRBJ2-1
d_gene: TRBD1
abundance: -
CDR3aa: CASSLAGGSGNEQFF
CDR3nt: TGCGCCAGCAGCTTGGCAGGGGGCTCGGGAAATGAGCAGTTCTTC

v_gene: TRBV15
j_gene: TRBJ2-7
d_gene: -
abundance: many
CDR3aa: CATSVTTGSWEQYF
CDR3nt: TGTGCCACCAGCGTAACGACCGGGAGTTGGGAGCAGTACTTC

v_gene: TRBV20-1
j_gene: TRBJ2-7
d_gene: -
abundance: few
CDR3aa: CSAEPQGIYEQYF
CDR3nt: TGCAGTGCTGAACCGCAGGGGATCTACGAGCAGTACTTC

v_gene: TRBV2
j_gene: TRBJ2-1
d_gene: -
abundance: many
CDR3aa: CASSRTVSYNEQFF
CDR3nt: TGTGCCAGCAGTCGGACTGTCTCCTACAATGAGCAGTTCTTC

v_gene: TRBV20-1
j_gene: TRBJ2-7
d_gene: TRBD2
abundance: many
CDR3aa: CSAREPGLASGEQYF
CDR3nt: TGCAGTGCTAGAGAACCGGGACTAGCGTCTGGCGAGCAGTACTTC

v_gene: TRBV20-1
j_gene: TRBJ2-2
d_gene: -
abundance: few
CDR3aa: CSARVGSSFTGELFF
CDR3nt: TGCAGTGCTAGAGTGGGCTCCTCGTTTACCGGGGAGCTGTTTTTT

v_gene: TRBV12-3/TRBV12-4
j_gene: TRBJ2-7
d_gene: -
abundance: many
CDR3aa: CASSIGPGSNEQYF
CDR3nt: TGTGCCAGCAGCATAGGCCCAGGGAGTAACGAGCAGTACTTC

v_gene: TRBV4-2
j_gene: TRBJ2-5
d_gene: -
abundance: many
CDR3aa: CASSQIVGLRQGGRETQYF
CDR3nt: TGTGCCAGCAGCCAAATTGTGGGCCTTCGACAGGGAGGAAGGGAGACCCAGTACTTC

v_gene: TRBV20-1
j_gene: TRBJ2-7
d_gene: -
abundance: many
CDR3aa: CSIVQSYEQYF
CDR3nt: TGCAGCATCGTCCAGTCCTACGAGCAGTACTTC

v_gene: TRBV28
j_gene: TRBJ1-2
d_gene: -
abundance: many
CDR3aa: CASSDPGQGVYYGYTF
CDR3nt: TGTGCCAGCAGTGACCCGGGGCAGGGAGTATACTATGGCTACACCTTC

v_gene: TRBV5-1
j_gene: TRBJ1-2
d_gene: -
abundance: many
CDR3aa: CASRADERVSYTF
CDR3nt: TGCGCCAGCAGAGCAGACGAGCGTGTTTCCTACACCTTC

v_gene: TRBV7-6
j_gene: TRBJ1-6
d_gene: -
abundance: many
CDR3aa: CASSDLGGEASPLHF
CDR3nt: TGTGCCAGCAGCGATCTAGGAGGGGAGGCCTCACCCCTCCACTTT

v_gene: TRBV6-5
j_gene: TRBJ2-1
d_gene: -
abundance: many
CDR3aa: CASSPYGGYNEQFF
CDR3nt: TGTGCCAGCAGTCCCTACGGCGGTTACAATGAGCAGTTCTTC

v_gene: TRBV20-1
j_gene: TRBJ2-5
d_gene: -
abundance: -
CDR3aa: CSARDSHSAETQYF
CDR3nt: TGCAGTGCTAGAGATTCCCACTCCGCAGAGACCCAGTACTTC

v_gene: TRBV6-5
j_gene: TRBJ2-7
d_gene: -
abundance: few
CDR3aa: CASSYDRRVRAYEQYF
CDR3nt: TGTGCCAGCAGTTACGACCGACGGGTGCGAGCCTACGAGCAGTACTTC

v_gene: TRBV29-1
j_gene: TRBJ1-1
d_gene: -
abundance: many
CDR3aa: CSVPPTGTTTLKAFF
CDR3nt: TGCAGCGTCCCCCCCACAGGGACAACAACTTTAAAAGCTTTCTTT

v_gene: TRBV5-1
j_gene: TRBJ2-2
d_gene: TRBD1
abundance: many
CDR3aa: CASSLGDRGRDGELFF
CDR3nt: TGCGCCAGCAGCTTGGGAGACAGGGGGCGCGACGGGGAGCTGTTTTTT

v_gene: TRBV20-1
j_gene: TRBJ2-1
d_gene: -
abundance: -
CDR3aa: CSVGRYDNEQFF
CDR3nt: TGCAGTGTGGGGCGTTACGACAATGAGCAGTTCTTC

v_gene: TRBV5-1
j_gene: TRBJ2-7
d_gene: TRBD1
abundance: medium-sized
CDR3aa: CASMPGQGGSVHEQYF
CDR3nt: TGCGCCAGCATGCCGGGACAGGGGGGATCGGTACACGAGCAGTACTTC

v_gene: TRBV7-8
j_gene: TRBJ2-4
d_gene: -
abundance: few
CDR3aa: CASSRTGTGNIQYF
CDR3nt: TGTGCCAGCAGCCGTACCGGGACGGGGAACATTCAGTACTTC

v_gene: TRBV7-9
j_gene: TRBJ2-1
d_gene: TRBD1
abundance: -
CDR3aa: CASSTGTGSNEQFF
CDR3nt: TGTGCCAGCAGCACAGGGACAGGCTCTAATGAGCAGTTCTTC